The source of this T cell receptor (beta chain) is a study of vaccination effects on CD4 cells after COVID-19. Study overall: Post-vaccine draws lagged the second dose by a median of 72 days. Overall study findings and caveats: Sampling in the study covered few convalescent patients and included no early post-infection timepoints.

Here immunoSEQ multiplex PCR was the method, and the copy in TCRdb shows in-frame clones only, minus some. The table has tens of thousands of clones, 73% seen once. In the case of this clone: The antigen is unknown.

Germline loops: CDR1 SGHVS, CDR2 FNYEAQ. Trimming cost V 3 bases and J 0 bases; bases outside gene matches: 6. The CDR3 loop spans 18 amino acids. CD4+ T cells specific for antigen were expanded with viral peptide pools by the ViraFEST assay before sequencing. At the end of about 10 days of culture, CD4+ T cells were isolated. Every participant took two doses of the BNT162b2 or mRNA-1273 vaccine. Two million PBMC were placed in each well, which was supplemented with 10 IU/ml IL-2 and around 9.5 ug/ml peptides. The source of this sequence is a human donor who received a COVID-19 vaccine. V and J are TRBV7-6 and TRBJ2-2; 11 bases match TRBD2. This specimen consisted of CD4+ T cells from PBMCs cultured with HCoV-229E spike peptides, obtained after COVID-19 vaccination. CDR3 nucleotides: TGTGCCAGCAGCTTCAATAGCGGGGGGGCATCGAACACCGGGGAGCTGTTTTTT. Amino acid sequence: CASSFNSGGASNTGELFF.